This is a list of T cell receptor beta chains from one sample in a study of T cell repertoires in cytomegalovirus infection. TCRdb re-derived calls from the reads in MiXCR, one entry per CDR3 protein. The profile shows a few hundred thousand distinct CDR3 sequences, more than 40% of them singletons. Their specific antigens are unknown. Sequencing used cultured PBMCs, obtained from culture after CMV antigen stimulation. Source of these receptors: a human donor in good health (CMV status not recorded). Some clones in this sample may be carry-over from other donors' samples. The CDR3 runs from the conserved cysteine through the conserved F or W. A D gene is named only where the DNA matches it firmly. Some rows mark clone size as missing; the rest say once, few, many or name a class of expanded clone.

CDR3 DNA	CDR3 protein	clone size	J gene	V gene	D gene
TGTGCCGCAGGGACAGGTCCTGGGGCCAACGTCCTGACTTTC	CAAGTGPGANVLTF	few	TRBJ2-6	TRBV28	TRBD1
TGTGCCAGCAGTTTCGTTGGGGAGCGAAATCACCGGGCAGATACGCAGTATTTT	CASSFVGERNHRADTQYF	NA	TRBJ2-3	TRBV6-5	NA
TGTGCCAGCAGTCTTCGACCCTTACCAACTAATGAAAAACTGTTTTTT	CASSLRPLPTNEKLFF	once	TRBJ1-4	TRBV27	NA
TGTGCCAGCAGCCAAAGCTCGGTTCCGGACACTGAAGCTTTCTTT	CASSQSSVPDTEAFF	NA	TRBJ1-1	TRBV7-2	NA
TGTGCCATCAGTGTGAGTAAGGGGTCTACCTACAATGAGCAGTTCTTC	CAISVSKGSTYNEQFF	few	TRBJ2-1	TRBV10-3	NA
TGTGCCCCCAACGCGGATGTGTCCTACAATGAGCAGTTCTTC	CAPNADVSYNEQFF	few	TRBJ2-1	TRBV19	NA
TGTGCCACCAGCGCCCAAACAGGGTCCAATCAGCCCCAGCATTTT	CATSAQTGSNQPQHF	NA	TRBJ1-5	TRBV15	NA
TGCAGTGCTAGAGACCCGGGACAGGGGTATACTGAAGCTTTCTTT	CSARDPGQGYTEAFF	NA	TRBJ1-1	TRBV20-1	TRBD1
TGTGCCAGCAGACAACAGACGGGATTAACCCAGTTCTTC	CASRQQTGLTQFF	NA	TRBJ2-1	TRBV5-4	NA
TGTGCCGCCAGCAGGGGCAACACTGAAGCTTTCTTT	CAASRGNTEAFF	NA	TRBJ1-1	TRBV6-1	NA
TGTGCCAGCAGCCGGGACGAGACCCTGGTCCCTGAAGCTTTCTTT	CASSRDETLVPEAFF	NA	TRBJ1-1	TRBV7-9	NA
TGCGCCAGCAGCCATCAGGGGAGGGGTTCCTACGAGCAGTACTTC	CASSHQGRGSYEQYF	NA	TRBJ2-7	TRBV4-1	NA
TGTGCCAGCAGTCCCCGTTCGGTGGGGGGCGGGGGGGTTACCGTGCAGCCCCAGCATTTT	CASSPRSVGGGGVTVQPQHF	NA	TRBJ1-5	TRBV28	NA
TGTGCCAGCAGTGAAACAGATCAGCCCCAGCATTTT	CASSETDQPQHF	few	TRBJ1-5	TRBV2	NA
TGTGCCAGTAGTAACCGGGACAGGGGGAAACAGCCCCAGCATTTT	CASSNRDRGKQPQHF	NA	TRBJ1-5	TRBV19	TRBD1
TGTGCCAGCAGCACGTTCGGATTACTGGAGACCCAGTACTTC	CASSTFGLLETQYF	NA	TRBJ2-5	TRBV11-2	NA
TGTGCCAGCAGCTCTGCCCTTGGACAGGGAGGTCAGCCCCAGCATTTT	CASSSALGQGGQPQHF	medium-sized	TRBJ1-5	TRBV7-2	TRBD1
TGTGCCACCAGCAGAGATTTTCCGTCTAACTATGGCTACACCTTC	CATSRDFPSNYGYTF	NA	TRBJ1-2	TRBV15	NA
TGTGCCAGCAGGGGTGGACAGGGGGCCTACGAGCAGTACTTC	CASRGGQGAYEQYF	NA	TRBJ2-7	TRBV6-1	TRBD1
TGTGCCAGTACCAGTCGGAGGCACGACACCGGGGAGCTGTTTTTT	CASTSRRHDTGELFF	NA	TRBJ2-2	TRBV19	NA
TGTGCCAGCAGCTTGCCAGCGGGGATCACAGATACGCAGTATTTT	CASSLPAGITDTQYF	NA	TRBJ2-3	TRBV5-4	TRBD2
TGTGCCAGTAGTCGCCGGGCGGTGGCTGGAAACACCATATATTTT	CASSRRAVAGNTIYF	NA	TRBJ1-3	TRBV19	NA
TGCGCCAAATACGTGGGATGGTACTTC	CAKYVGWYF	NA	TRBJ2-4	TRBV23-1	NA
TGTGCCAGCAGTGAATCGCTAGCGGGGGCCCTCTACACAGATACGCAGTATTTT	CASSESLAGALYTDTQYF	NA	TRBJ2-3	TRBV25-1	TRBD2
TGTGCCAGTAGTCCCACGGGACAGGGGTCAGATACGCAGTATTTT	CASSPTGQGSDTQYF	few	TRBJ2-3	TRBV19	TRBD1
TGTGCCAGCAGCTTAGCGGGGGCGACTTCACCCCTCCACTTT	CASSLAGATSPLHF	few	TRBJ1-6	TRBV7-6	NA
TGTGCCAGCAACACCGGGCAATACACCGGGGAGCTGTTTTTT	CASNTGQYTGELFF	NA	TRBJ2-2	TRBV12-3/TRBV12-4	NA
TGTGCCAGCAGCCAACGGGGGACTCCTTCGAACACCGGGGAGCTGTTTTTT	CASSQRGTPSNTGELFF	few	TRBJ2-2	TRBV7-2	NA
TGTGCCAGCGAGCCCGGGACAGGTGGAATAACCGGGGAGCTGTTTTTT	CASEPGTGGITGELFF	NA	TRBJ2-2	TRBV6-8	TRBD1
TGTGCCAGCAGCCCCGGGGCCCCGGGCGCAGATACGCAGTATTTT	CASSPGAPGADTQYF	NA	TRBJ2-3	TRBV7-9	NA
TGTGCCAGCAGTTTAAGGGGGGTCCCAGATACGCAGTATTTT	CASSLRGVPDTQYF	few	TRBJ2-3	TRBV12-3/TRBV12-4	NA
TGCGCCAGCAGCTTGAGAGATCCGCAAGAGACCCAGTACTTC	CASSLRDPQETQYF	NA	TRBJ2-5	TRBV13	NA
TGTGCCAGCAGCTTTAACAGGGTTAGTGAGCAGTACTTC	CASSFNRVSEQYF	few	TRBJ2-7	TRBV7-6	NA
TGTGCCAGCAGCTTAGCGGGGTGGGGCAGGCTCCCCACCGGGGAGCTGTTTTTT	CASSLAGWGRLPTGELFF	NA	TRBJ2-2	TRBV7-2	NA
TGTGCCAGCAGCCCCAGGACAGGGAGGGACACTGAAGCTTTCTTT	CASSPRTGRDTEAFF	few	TRBJ1-1	TRBV7-8	TRBD1
TGTGCCAGCAGGGGGGGACAGCCGTATAGCAATCAGCCCCAGCATTTT	CASRGGQPYSNQPQHF	NA	TRBJ1-5	TRBV2	TRBD1
TGTGCCAGCAGCTTAGCCGGGGGACTAGCGGGGCGAACCTACGAGCAGTACTTC	CASSLAGGLAGRTYEQYF	many	TRBJ2-7	TRBV7-2	TRBD2
TGTGCCAGTAGTATAGCTGAGGGGACCTACGAGCAGTACTTC	CASSIAEGTYEQYF	NA	TRBJ2-7	TRBV19	NA
TGTGCCAGCAGCTTACAGACAGGGGGAGATGAGACCCAGTACTTC	CASSLQTGGDETQYF	few	TRBJ2-5	TRBV7-2	TRBD1
TGTGCCAGCAGCTCCAGACAGGGTCTTGGGGCCCAGTACTTC	CASSSRQGLGAQYF	NA	TRBJ2-5	TRBV7-2	TRBD1
TGCAGTGCTAGAGATACGGCCCCCGCCCAAGAGACCCAGTACTTC	CSARDTAPAQETQYF	NA	TRBJ2-5	TRBV20-1	NA
TGTGCCAGCAGCTTAAGCCCGGGACTCTTCTCCTACAATGAGCAGTTCTTC	CASSLSPGLFSYNEQFF	few	TRBJ2-1	TRBV7-2	NA
TGTGCCAGCAGCTTAGACAGGACTTATTACTCCTACGAGCAGTACTTC	CASSLDRTYYSYEQYF	few	TRBJ2-7	TRBV7-2	NA
TGCGCCAGCAGTGAGTGGGCGGGGGCTCTCGGAAACACCATATATTTT	CASSEWAGALGNTIYF	NA	TRBJ1-3	TRBV10-2	NA
TGTGCCACCCAGGGGTTGGAGACCCAGTACTTC	CATQGLETQYF	NA	TRBJ2-5	TRBV7-9	NA
TGTGCCAGCAGCCCTGGGACTAGCGGCCCCACAGATACGCAGTATTTT	CASSPGTSGPTDTQYF	NA	TRBJ2-3	TRBV5-4	TRBD2
TGTGCCAGCAGCTTAGTTGGGCGGACGAGCTCCTACGAGCAGTACTTC	CASSLVGRTSSYEQYF	few	TRBJ2-7	TRBV7-2	NA
TGTGCCAGCAGTTACTCGGTCGGAGGATCAAACTATGGCTACACCTTC	CASSYSVGGSNYGYTF	NA	TRBJ1-2	TRBV6-5	NA
TGTGCCAGCAGTTCCTCAGAACGACCGGGACAGGGCTTTACGGAGACCCAGTACTTC	CASSSSERPGQGFTETQYF	NA	TRBJ2-5	TRBV12-3/TRBV12-4	TRBD1
TGTGCCAGTAGTATGGCGGGAGTCGGGGAGCAGTACTTC	CASSMAGVGEQYF	few	TRBJ2-7	TRBV19	TRBD2
TGTGCCAGCTATAGGTTCTCCTACGAGCAGTACTTC	CASYRFSYEQYF	few	TRBJ2-7	TRBV6-6	NA
TGTGCCAGCAGCTTACCGGGACAGGGGACGGGAAAACTGTTTTTT	CASSLPGQGTGKLFF	once	TRBJ1-4	TRBV5-6	TRBD1
TGTGCCAGCAGCTCCTCGATGTTTCCCTTCCAAGAGACCCAGTACTTC	CASSSSMFPFQETQYF	few	TRBJ2-5	TRBV7-9	NA
TGTGCCAGCAGCCAAGGTTCGGCCCTACCTTCGAGGCAGTACTTC	CASSQGSALPSRQYF	few	TRBJ2-7	TRBV4-2	NA
TGTGCCAGCAGTTTAGCGCGGACAGAGGGGGAAGAGACCCAGTACTTC	CASSLARTEGEETQYF	NA	TRBJ2-5	TRBV12-3/TRBV12-4	NA
TGTGCCAGCAGCTTACGGGTCGAGGGGGCGTACACCATATATTTT	CASSLRVEGAYTIYF	NA	TRBJ1-3	TRBV7-2	TRBD1
TGTGCCAGCAGCTTAGCCCATTCCGGGGAGCTGTTTTTT	CASSLAHSGELFF	NA	TRBJ2-2	TRBV7-6	NA
TGTGCCAGCAGCTTAAGCCTTGGACAGGGCTACGAGCAGTACTTC	CASSLSLGQGYEQYF	few	TRBJ2-7	TRBV7-2	TRBD1
TGTGCCAGCAGCTTATGGGGTAGAGAGACCCAGTACTTC	CASSLWGRETQYF	many	TRBJ2-5	TRBV7-2	NA